The TCR beta chain described here comes from a study of control samples from healthy donors and cancer patients. Germline V CDR1 and CDR2: LNHNV, YYDKDF (reference sequence). CDR3 length equals 16 residues. J was trimmed by 7 bases and V by 0 bases; bases with no gene match: 6. Assay: immunoSEQ multiplex PCR; the TCRdb copy retains only in-frame clones and omits some. The sample includes some 120,000 clones, roughly 91% of them seen just once. The receptor's source is a woman aged 70-85 years in good health. Sequencing was carried out using blood. V is TRBV15 and J is TRBJ1-4; 9 positions match TRBD1. The CDR3 spells CATSREIQGAGEKLFF. In DNA form, the CDR3 reads TGTGCCACCAGCAGAGAAATACAGGGGGCCGGTGAAAAACTGTTTTTT.